One sample yielded the 27 T cell receptor beta chains listed below, sequenced in a study of shared clonotypes between healthy human individuals. Using immunoSEQ multiplex PCR, the repertoire was profiled, and TCRdb retains in-frame clones only, with some absent. The data show about 2 million clones, about 95% seen once. CD45RO-negative cells were positively selected for CCR7, leaving out terminally differentiated effector memory CD45RA+ cells. Sequenced input: naive CD8+ T cells sorted from blood. These receptors came from a man between 18 and 35 years old in good health.

This chain links TRBV5-3 with TRBJ2-1; 7 bases are shared with TRBD2. TRBV5-3 is an ORF; its function is uncertain. CDR3 length: 18 amino acids. Trimming took 4 bases from V and 8 from J; bases not matched to a gene: 21. CDR3 in DNA: TGTGCCAGAAGCCAAACCACCGGGACTACAATTAGTGACGATGAGCAGTTCTTC. Translation: CARSQTTGTTISDDEQFF.

The CDR3 sequence: CASSEAWGTSGNGIYEQYF. The CDR3 nucleotides are TGTGCCAGCAGTGAAGCGTGGGGGACTAGCGGGAATGGTATCTACGAGCAGTACTTC. V and J are TRBV6-1 and TRBJ2-7, with 13 bases lining up with TRBD2. The CDR3 spans 19 residues. The germline V gene has CDR1 MNHNS and CDR2 SASEGT. V lost 0 bases to trimming and J lost 3 bases; unmatched junction nucleotides: 11.

V is TRBV7-6 and J is TRBJ2-7; TRBD2 matches 7 bases. With 0 bases clipped from V and 3 bases from J, the junction kept 5 bases outside the gene matches. Germline assignment: CDR1 SGHVS and CDR2 FNYEAQ. The CDR3 extends over 15 amino acids. Here the CDR3 reads CASSLAAGVFYEQYF. In nucleotides, the CDR3 is TGTGCCAGCAGCTTAGCGGCGGGAGTCTTCTACGAGCAGTACTTC.

The chain links TRBV29-1 to TRBJ2-1; the D gene is possibly TRBD2 (6 bases). The CDR3 contains 13 residues. Trimming shortened V by 4 bases and J by 9 bases, and 16 bases separated the two germline ends. The germline V gene has CDR1 SQVTM and CDR2 ANQGSEA. CDR3 in amino acids: CSVGRDPLSEQFF. CDR3 bases: TGCAGCGTTGGGAGGGACCCGCTCAGTGAGCAGTTCTTC.

V usage is TRBV9 and J usage is TRBJ2-5; D could derive from TRBD1 or TRBD2 (6 bases each). The CDR3 runs to 15 residues. Germline-derived CDR1 and CDR2 are SGDLS and YYNGEE. The ends were cut back, 0 bases at V and 5 bases at J, with 14 bases in the middle. Here the CDR3 reads CASSVDGGLAETQYF. CDR3 sequence (DNA): TGTGCCAGCAGCGTAGATGGGGGGCTGGCGGAGACCCAGTACTTC.

The rearrangement links TRBV6-4 to TRBJ1-1; D perhaps matches TRBD1 (5 bases). The V and J ends lost 4 bases and 1 base respectively, with 13 bases between them. Germline V gene lookup returns CDR1 MRHNA and CDR2 SNTAGT. The CDR3 has 15 amino acids. The CDR3 loop reads CASSATLGPNTEAFF. DNA for the CDR3: TGTGCCAGCAGTGCGACGTTGGGGCCGAACACTGAAGCTTTCTTT.

This chain joins TRBV19 and TRBJ1-1; 8 bases fit TRBD1. The trim removed 0 bases at V and 6 bases at J, leaving 3 bases unmatched. The germline V gene encodes CDR1 LNHDA and CDR2 SQIVND (reference sequence). The CDR3 runs 14 residues. The DNA for the CDR3 is TGTGCCAGTAGTATAGACGGACAGGGAGCTGAAGCTTTCTTT. Translated, it gives CASSIDGQGAEAFF.

The J gene is TRBJ1-1, the V gene TRBV6-5; weak D call: TRBD1 (5 bases). The length of the CDR3 is 13 residues. The germline V gene has CDR1 MNHEY and CDR2 SVGAGI. V was shortened by 8 bases and J by 5 bases, with 15 bases between the two germline ends. CDR3: CASSAEGTTEAFF. The CDR3 DNA reads as TGTGCCAGCTCTGCGGAAGGGACGACTGAAGCTTTCTTT.

This clone was seen a single time. The chain joins TRBV27 to TRBJ2-5; no definite D call. The germline V gene encodes CDR1 MNHEY and CDR2 SMNVEV (reference sequence). Trimming removed 6 bases from V and 2 bases from J, with 25 bases in between. CDR3 length equals 18 residues. The CDR3 loop reads CASRSQPPHLEGQETQYF. In nucleotides, the CDR3 is TGTGCCAGCAGAAGTCAACCCCCACACCTGGAAGGACAAGAGACCCAGTACTTC.

The chain has TRBV9 and TRBJ1-3; D gene uncertain. V lost 4 bases and J lost 4, with 9 bases in between. There are 13 residues in the CDR3. CDR1 and CDR2 from the germline V gene are SGDLS and YYNGEE. CDR3 nucleotides: TGTGCCAGCAGCCCCGGCCAGGGAAACACCATATATTTT. This sequence encodes CASSPGQGNTIYF.

This rearrangement joins TRBV27 to TRBJ2-7; D uncertain. Trimming took off 5 bases at V and 2 bases at J, with 16 bases between the two ends. The CDR3 has 15 residues. Germline V gene sequence: CDR1 MNHEY, CDR2 SMNVEV (reference sequence). The CDR3 is CASSHSGTFTYEQYF. The DNA for the CDR3 is TGTGCCAGCAGTCACTCTGGTACATTCACCTACGAGCAGTACTTC.

This clone was detected once. V usage is TRBV6-5 and J usage is TRBJ1-1; D perhaps matches TRBD1 (5 bases). This CDR3 is built from 14 residues. Looked up from germline, CDR1 is MNHEY and CDR2 is SVGAGI. The V gene lost 4 bases and the J gene lost 1 base, with 10 bases spanning the gap. The CDR3 is CASSLTQGNTEAFF. The CDR3 nucleotides are TGTGCCAGCAGTTTAACCCAGGGGAACACTGAAGCTTTCTTT.

This clone was recorded once. The genes are TRBV5-1 and TRBJ1-3, with 7 bases that match TRBD1. Germline values: CDR1 SGHRS, CDR2 YFSETQ. The CDR3 covers 14 residues. V shed 4 bases, J shed 4 bases, and the junction held 5 bases outside the gene matches. CDR3 DNA: TGCGCCAGCAGCCCCGACAGGGCCGGAAACACCATATATTTT. Residues: CASSPDRAGNTIYF. The full variable domain, its missing parts supplied by reference TRBV5-1 and TRBJ1-3, is KAGVTQTPRYLIKTRGQQVTLSCSPISGHRSVSWYQQTPGQGLQFLFEYFSETQRNKGNFPGRFSGRQFSNSRSEMNVSTLELGDSALYLCASSPDRAGNTIYFGEGSWLTVV.

The V call is TRBV6-5, the J call TRBJ2-7, with a tentative D call TRBD1 (6 bases). In germline, CDR1 is MNHEY, CDR2 SVGAGI. CDR3 length: 13 amino acids. The V and J ends lost 4 bases and 4 bases respectively, with 11 bases between them. CDR3 loop: CASSLAGVYEQYF. The CDR3 bases are TGTGCCAGCAGTTTAGCAGGGGTATACGAGCAGTACTTC.

The sample holds one count of this clone. The chain has TRBV11-2 and TRBJ2-1, with 9 bases aligning to TRBD1. Looked up from germline, CDR1 is SGHAT and CDR2 is FQNNGV. CDR3 length equals 18 residues. Trimming took 4 bases from V and 0 from J; bases not matched to a gene: 10. The CDR3 reads CASSSGPDRGSSYNEQFF. The CDR3, as DNA: TGTGCCAGCAGCTCGGGACCGGACAGGGGATCCTCCTACAATGAGCAGTTCTTC.

The rearrangement uses TRBV7-9 and TRBJ2-1; 12 bases are shared with TRBD1. Germline V gives CDR1 SEHNR, CDR2 FQNEAQ (reference sequence). V lost 5 bases and J lost 0; bases outside the gene matches: 8. The CDR3 loop spans 18 amino acids. The CDR3 reads CASSHGTGGASSYNEQFF. The CDR3 nucleotides are TGTGCCAGCAGCCACGGGACAGGGGGCGCGAGCTCCTACAATGAGCAGTTCTTC.

This clone has just one count. The rearrangement joins TRBV18 to TRBJ2-7, with D perhaps matching TRBD2 (6 bases). CDR1 and CDR2 from the germline V gene are KGHSH and LQKENI. This CDR3 spans 15 amino acids. Trimming pared 6 bases from V and 0 bases from J, leaving 15 bases between. CDR3: CASSAGGTSSYEQYF. In DNA, the CDR3 is TGTGCCAGCTCGGCCGGGGGAACAAGCTCCTACGAGCAGTACTTC.

The rearrangement links TRBV11-2 to TRBJ1-1; tentative D call: TRBD1 (5 bases). The CDR3 totals 15 residues. V was shortened by 0 bases and J by 7 bases, with 15 bases between the two germline ends. The germline CDR1 and CDR2 sequences are SGHAT and FQNNGV. CDR3 sequence: CASSLDEGATHEAFF. DNA of the CDR3: TGTGCCAGCAGCTTAGATGAAGGGGCTACCCATGAAGCTTTCTTT.

V gene TRBV27 combines with J gene TRBJ2-5, with 10 bases identical to TRBD1. This CDR3 has 16 amino acids. With 3 bases clipped from V and 5 bases from J, the junction kept 9 bases outside the gene matches. Germline CDR1 is MNHEY and CDR2 is SMNVEV (reference sequence). CDR3 loop: CASSFTTGGAPETQYF. The CDR3 DNA is TGTGCCAGCAGTTTCACGACAGGGGGCGCCCCCGAGACCCAGTACTTC.

V usage is TRBV5-1 and J usage is TRBJ2-2, with 8 bases that match TRBD1. CDR3 length: 18 residues. CDR1 and CDR2 from the germline V gene are SGHRS and YFSETQ. Trimming removed 0 bases from V and 5 bases from J; junction bases left unmatched: 12. The CDR3 region is CASSLATVDRGITGELFF. CDR3 nucleotide sequence: TGCGCCAGCAGCTTGGCAACTGTTGACAGGGGTATAACCGGGGAGCTGTTTTTT.

This clone has a single count. This chain links TRBV6-6 with TRBJ1-2; 8 bases map to TRBD1. V trimming: 2 bases; J trimming: 8 bases; junction bases outside the gene matches: 10. Germline V gene lookup returns CDR1 MNHNY and CDR2 SVGAGI (reference sequence). This CDR3 is 15 amino acids long. The DNA of the CDR3 is TGTGCCAGCAGTTACCTTGCAGGGGGCGTAGGGGGCTACACCTTC. Translation gives CASSYLAGGVGGYTF.

The chain carries TRBV6-6 and TRBJ2-3; D not resolved. This CDR3 contains 14 residues. Trimming cost V 4 bases and J 1 base, with 9 bases left between them. Germline V gene sequence: CDR1 MNHNY, CDR2 SVGAGI (reference sequence). This chain's CDR3 is CASSWVPGTDTQYF. In DNA, the CDR3 is TGTGCCAGCAGTTGGGTGCCTGGCACAGATACGCAGTATTTT.

The CDR3 DNA reads as TGTGCCAGCAGGGGGGGCTCGGGGTACGAGCAGTACTTC. Its protein product is CASRGGSGYEQYF. V gene TRBV6-6 combines with J gene TRBJ2-7; perhaps D is TRBD1 or TRBD2 (6 bases each). The V and J ends lost 6 bases and 4 bases respectively, with 13 bases between them. The germline V gene encodes CDR1 MNHNY and CDR2 SVGAGI (reference sequence). This CDR3 has 13 residues.

The CDR3 nucleotides read TGCGCCAGCAGTCAACCCGGACAGCCTCACTTTTTT. It yields the protein CASSQPGQPHFF. This chain connects TRBV23-1 to TRBJ1-4, with a possible D match to TRBD1 (6 bases). TRBV23-1 is treated as an ORF (open reading frame) with a function not yet certain. CDR3 size: 12 residues. V dropped 2 bases and J dropped 17 bases, with 15 bases sitting between them.

In nucleotides, the CDR3 is TGCGCCAGCAGCCAAGAATCCGGACAGCTTTTTTACTATGGCTACACCTTC. Translating it yields CASSQESGQLFYYGYTF. The chain has TRBV4-1 and TRBJ1-2; weak D call: TRBD1 (6 bases). CDR1 is MGHRA and CDR2 is YSYEKL in the germline V gene. The CDR3 loop spans 17 amino acids. V was cut by 0 bases and J by 3 bases, with 17 bases left in between.

This chain joins TRBV5-1 and TRBJ2-2; D may be TRBD2 (6 bases). Germline V gene sequence: CDR1 SGHRS, CDR2 YFSETQ. V was clipped by 4 bases and J by 7 bases, with 11 bases between them. CDR3 length: 13 amino acids. The CDR3 DNA follows: TGCGCCAGCAGCCTGAACGGGGGCGGGGAGCTGTTTTTT. This codes for CASSLNGGGELFF.

The chain recombines TRBV5-6 with TRBJ2-1; 16 positions agree with TRBD2. CDR1 and CDR2 (germline): SGHDT, YYEEEE. V trimming: 3 bases; J trimming: 7 bases; junction bases outside the gene matches: 13. This CDR3 region has 19 residues. The CDR3 here is CASSSPGLAGGPISNEQFF. The CDR3 nucleotides are TGTGCCAGCAGCTCCCCGGGACTAGCGGGGGGGCCTATTAGTAATGAGCAGTTCTTC.